A selection of T cell receptor beta chains follows, all from one sample in a study of blood T cell repertoires in COVID-19. Produced via immunoSEQ multiplex PCR; TCRdb's table is partial and in-frame only. The profile shows 25,000 to 30,000 clones, around 92% of them singletons. The sequenced material came from peripheral blood. These receptors came from a human donor in a cohort sampled during active COVID-19. Each CDR3 is given with its conserved first and last residue. The D gene is left open where the match is weak. Clone sizes are given selectively: once, few, many, or a class where the clone is expanded.

d_call	cdr3_length	v_call	j_call	clone_size	cdr3_aa	cdr3_nt
TRBD1	16	TRBV19	TRBJ2-3	NA	CASSIGDRLDTDTQYF	TGTGCCAGTAGTATCGGGGACAGGCTAGACACAGATACGCAGTATTTT
TRBD1	13	TRBV12-3/TRBV12-4	TRBJ1-2	NA	CASSARDRGGYTF	TGTGCCAGCAGTGCCCGGGACAGGGGTGGCTACACCTTC
TRBD1	15	TRBV9	TRBJ1-2	NA	CASSGPGTGDYGYTF	TGTGCCAGCAGCGGACCCGGGACAGGGGACTATGGCTACACCTTC
TRBD2	15	TRBV5-4	TRBJ2-7	NA	CASSLAAGGRDEQYF	TGTGCCAGCAGCTTGGCAGCGGGGGGCAGAGATGAGCAGTACTTC
NA	13	TRBV6-4	TRBJ1-1	NA	CASATEGNTEAFF	TGTGCCAGCGCGACGGAGGGGAACACTGAAGCTTTCTTT
NA	15	TRBV4-2	TRBJ2-3	NA	CASSQRVGGTDTQYF	TGTGCCAGCAGCCAGAGGGTGGGAGGCACAGATACGCAGTATTTT
TRBD2	15	TRBV10-3	TRBJ2-2	NA	CAIKRTSGGTGELFF	TGTGCCATCAAACGGACTAGCGGGGGGACCGGGGAGCTGTTTTTT
NA	15	TRBV3-1/TRBV3-2	TRBJ2-7	NA	CASSSTGTAGYEQYF	TGTGCCAGCAGCTCAACCGGGACCGCGGGGTACGAGCAGTACTTC
NA	14	TRBV28	TRBJ1-1	NA	CASSLGRPNTEAFF	TGTGCCAGCAGTTTAGGCAGGCCTAACACTGAAGCTTTCTTT
NA	13	TRBV30	TRBJ2-5	once	CAWNPRGPRTQYF	TGTGCCTGGAATCCGCGGGGCCCCAGGACCCAGTACTTC
NA	14	TRBV6-6	TRBJ1-2	NA	CASSDPGRVHGYTF	TGTGCCAGCAGTGACCCTGGGAGGGTACATGGCTACACCTTC
NA	14	TRBV27	TRBJ1-4	NA	CASSGRNTDEKLFF	TGTGCCAGCAGTGGGAGGAATACCGATGAAAAACTGTTTTTT
NA	18	TRBV12-5	TRBJ2-1	few	CASGLVVLLASRDNEQFF	TGTGCTAGTGGTTTGGTAGTCCTCTTAGCGTCCAGAGACAATGAGCAGTTCTTC
NA	15	TRBV6-5	TRBJ1-6	NA	CASSLGTPYNSPLHF	TGTGCCAGCAGTTTGGGGACACCCTATAATTCACCCCTCCACTTT
NA	13	TRBV6-5	TRBJ1-2	NA	CASIPGGNYGYTF	TGTGCCAGCATCCCGGGGGGCAACTATGGCTACACCTTC
TRBD2	16	TRBV5-1	TRBJ2-2	NA	CASSSVVLAATGELFF	TGCGCCAGCAGCTCAGTTGTCCTAGCGGCCACCGGGGAGCTGTTTTTT
NA	11	TRBV12-3/TRBV12-4	TRBJ2-1	few	CASSPAGEQFF	TGTGCCAGCAGTCCGGCGGGTGAGCAGTTCTTC
TRBD1	14	TRBV7-8	TRBJ1-2	NA	CASSRQGGNYGYTF	TGTGCCAGCAGCCGACAGGGGGGTAACTATGGCTACACCTTC
TRBD1	18	TRBV7-8	TRBJ1-5	NA	CASSSGQGSTVSNQPQHF	TGTGCCAGCAGCTCGGGACAGGGAAGTACAGTTAGCAATCAGCCCCAGCATTTT
NA	16	TRBV29-1	TRBJ2-2	NA	CSVEVARKGVTGELFF	TGCAGCGTTGAAGTGGCCAGAAAGGGAGTCACCGGGGAGCTGTTTTTT
NA	16	TRBV10-3	TRBJ1-1	few	CAISESRGGMNTEAFF	TGTGCCATCAGTGAGTCACGGGGAGGGATGAACACTGAAGCTTTCTTT
TRBD2	17	TRBV18	TRBJ2-1	NA	CASSPRLAGGQDNEQFF	TGTGCCAGCTCACCCAGACTAGCGGGGGGCCAGGACAATGAGCAGTTCTTC
NA	14	TRBV10-3	TRBJ2-1	NA	CAISALGGEAEQFF	TGTGCCATCAGTGCACTAGGGGGGGAGGCTGAGCAGTTCTTC
NA	11	TRBV28	TRBJ2-7	NA	CASGHSYEQYF	TGTGCCAGCGGACACTCCTACGAGCAGTACTTC
NA	15	TRBV15	TRBJ1-4	NA	CATSRDRSFWEKLFF	TGTGCCACCAGCAGAGATAGGAGTTTTTGGGAAAAACTGTTTTTT
NA	13	TRBV3-1/TRBV3-2	TRBJ1-4	NA	CASSQVEGEKLFF	TGTGCCAGCAGCCAAGTGGAGGGAGAAAAACTGTTTTTT
TRBD1	14	TRBV2	TRBJ1-6	NA	CASSNGQGNSPLHF	TGTGCCAGCAGCAACGGACAGGGCAATTCACCCCTCCACTTT
NA	19	TRBV10-3	TRBJ1-1	NA	CAISENLSILDRGNTEAFF	TGTGCCATCAGTGAGAATTTGAGCATTTTGGACCGGGGGAACACTGAAGCTTTCTTT